A selection of T cell receptor beta chains follows, all from one sample in a study of post-analysis software for immune sequencing data. TCRdb recomputed calls from the PCR reads with MiXCR, one row per CDR3 protein. The sample includes about 680,000 distinct CDR3 sequences, around 60% of them seen just once. Sequencing was performed on blood. All receptors derive from a girl aged 2-10 years with multiple sclerosis. Both conserved end residues are part of each CDR3. D genes are given only for firm matches. Clone size, where shown, is once, few, many, or a class for clones that have expanded.

>.|TRBJ2-5|TRBD1|TRBV2
TGTGCCAGCAGGAAGGACAGGGGAGAGACCCAGTACTTC
CASRKDRGETQYF
>.|TRBJ2-1|.|TRBV3-1
TGTGCCAGCAGTGGCGGAGCGGGACACCTCGGGGGCGATGAGCAGTTCTTC
CASSGGAGHLGGDEQFF
>.|TRBJ2-7|TRBD2|TRBV7-7
TGTGCTAGCAGCCCCCGGGAGGGCCCGTTGGACGAGCAGTACTTC
CASSPREGPLDEQYF
>few|TRBJ2-3|TRBD2|TRBV2
TGTGCCAGCAGGCGGACTAGTTGGCTCACAGATACGCAGTATTTT
CASRRTSWLTDTQYF
>.|TRBJ1-2|TRBD1|TRBV29-1
TGCAGCGTTGAAGGGGGACAGGGGCTCCATGGCTACACCTTC
CSVEGGQGLHGYTF
>.|TRBJ1-4|.|TRBV12-3/TRBV12-4
TGTGCCAGCAGCCCAGGGTGGGGAACTAATGAAAAACTGTTTTTT
CASSPGWGTNEKLFF
>few|TRBJ2-1|.|TRBV5-5
TGTGCCAGCAGCTTGCAGTGGGACCGGGCCTACAATGAGCAGTTCTTC
CASSLQWDRAYNEQFF
>.|TRBJ1-1|.|TRBV10-1
TGCGCCAGCAGACCAGGGTCCGTGGACACTGAAGCTTTCTTT
CASRPGSVDTEAFF
>.|TRBJ2-7|.|TRBV7-2
TGTGCCAGCAGCTTAGACGCCAGTACCTACGAGCAGTACTTC
CASSLDASTYEQYF
>.|TRBJ2-3|TRBD2|TRBV20-1
TGCAGTGCTACCCGACTAGCGGGAGTGCTGGATACGCAGTATTTT
CSATRLAGVLDTQYF
>.|TRBJ1-2|.|TRBV10-1
TGCGCCAGCAGTGAACAAGCTAACTATGGCTACACCTTC
CASSEQANYGYTF
>.|TRBJ2-7|.|TRBV14
TGTGCCAGCAGCGTGAGGGGTAGGGGCTCCTACGAGCAGTACTTC
CASSVRGRGSYEQYF
>.|TRBJ1-5|TRBD1|TRBV28
TGTGCCAGCAGTTCACCGGGACAGGGAGTATACCAGCCCCAGCATTTT
CASSSPGQGVYQPQHF
>.|TRBJ2-1|TRBD2|TRBV5-1
TGCGCCAGCAGCCCCCGTAGCGGGAGAGACCCTTACAATGAGCAGTTCTTC
CASSPRSGRDPYNEQFF
>.|TRBJ2-3|.|TRBV29-1
TGCAGCGTTGAAGTGGGGGCTAGCCCCGATACGCAGTATTTT
CSVEVGASPDTQYF
>few|TRBJ2-1|TRBD2|TRBV7-9
TGTGCCAGCAGCTTTAGTCTAGCGGGGCTAGATGGCCCCTACAATGAGCAGTTCTTC
CASSFSLAGLDGPYNEQFF
>.|TRBJ1-6|.|TRBV6-1
TGTGCCAGCAGTGAAGGGACATTGGGAAATTCACCCCTCCACTTT
CASSEGTLGNSPLHF
>.|TRBJ2-3|.|TRBV5-1
TGCGCCAGCAGCTCACGCCGGAGCGGCACAGATACGCAGTATTTT
CASSSRRSGTDTQYF
>.|TRBJ2-3|.|TRBV7-2
TGTGCCAGCAGCTTGTTATATGGCACAGATACGCAGTATTTT
CASSLLYGTDTQYF
>.|TRBJ2-1|.|TRBV2
TGTGCCAGCAGTCCATCGCCCGACCGCTCCTACAATGAGCAGTTCTTC
CASSPSPDRSYNEQFF
>.|TRBJ2-1|.|TRBV6-5
TGTGCCAGCAGTTACTCGATAAGGTACGGCAATGAGCAGTTCTTC
CASSYSIRYGNEQFF
>.|TRBJ1-2|.|TRBV12-3/TRBV12-4
TGTGCCAGCAGAAATCTCGCCAGCTATGGCTACACCTTC
CASRNLASYGYTF
>.|TRBJ2-3|TRBD2|TRBV5-1
TGCGCCAGCAGCTTGGAGCCAAGCGGGAGGACGGCAGATACGCAGTATTTT
CASSLEPSGRTADTQYF
>.|TRBJ1-2|.|TRBV29-1
TGCAGCGTTGGGACCGACTGGCGGCAGGGCTACACCTTC
CSVGTDWRQGYTF
>few|TRBJ2-7|.|TRBV27
TGTGCCAGCAGTCCCCTACCGGGACACTACGAGCAGTACTTC
CASSPLPGHYEQYF
>.|TRBJ1-6|.|TRBV3-1
TGTGCCAGCAGCCCCCAGACAAATCCGTCATCGAATTCACCCCTCCACTTT
CASSPQTNPSSNSPLHF
>.|TRBJ2-1|TRBD2|TRBV5-1
TGCGCCAGCAGCTTGGGACTAGCGGGGGCAATCTACAATGAGCAGTTCTTC
CASSLGLAGAIYNEQFF
>.|TRBJ1-1|.|TRBV9
TGTGCCAGGGGGTCAAAGAACACTGAAGCTTTCTTT
CARGSKNTEAFF
>.|TRBJ2-4|TRBD1|TRBV5-1
TGCGCCAGCAGCATCGGACAGGGACTGGAGCAGTACTTC
CASSIGQGLEQYF
>.|TRBJ2-5|.|TRBV7-2
TGTGCCAGCAGCTACTCGTCCCCCAAGGGGACCCAGTACTTC
CASSYSSPKGTQYF
>.|TRBJ2-7|TRBD1|TRBV12-3/TRBV12-4
TGTGCCAGCGGGGACAGGAGCTACGAGCAGTACTTC
CASGDRSYEQYF
>.|TRBJ2-3|.|TRBV10-3
TGTGCCATCAGTGACGGGATAGCTAAAAATACGCAGTATTTT
CAISDGIAKNTQYF
>.|TRBJ2-5|TRBD1|TRBV29-1
TGCAGCGTTGTGGGGGGACAGGCTACTCCCCGGGGTGACCAGTACTTC
CSVVGGQATPRGDQYF
>few|TRBJ1-5|.|TRBV7-2
TGTGCCAGCAGCTCCTGGTCGGATCAGCCCCAGCATTTT
CASSSWSDQPQHF
>.|TRBJ2-7|.|TRBV7-3
TGTGCCAGCAGCTTAAGACGGACGGGTTCCTACAATGAGCAGTACTTC
CASSLRRTGSYNEQYF
>.|TRBJ2-1|.|TRBV21-1
TGTGCCAGCAGCAAAGTAGGGAGGGAACTTGAGGAGACCCAGTTCTTC
CASSKVGRELEETQFF
>.|TRBJ2-5|TRBD2|TRBV5-5
TGTGCCAGCAGCTTGGGGTCTAGCGGAGGTCAAGAGACCCAGTACTTC
CASSLGSSGGQETQYF
>few|TRBJ1-2|.|TRBV5-1
TGCGCCAGCAGCCTATCCGGGACCACCTTTAGCTATGGCTACACCTTC
CASSLSGTTFSYGYTF